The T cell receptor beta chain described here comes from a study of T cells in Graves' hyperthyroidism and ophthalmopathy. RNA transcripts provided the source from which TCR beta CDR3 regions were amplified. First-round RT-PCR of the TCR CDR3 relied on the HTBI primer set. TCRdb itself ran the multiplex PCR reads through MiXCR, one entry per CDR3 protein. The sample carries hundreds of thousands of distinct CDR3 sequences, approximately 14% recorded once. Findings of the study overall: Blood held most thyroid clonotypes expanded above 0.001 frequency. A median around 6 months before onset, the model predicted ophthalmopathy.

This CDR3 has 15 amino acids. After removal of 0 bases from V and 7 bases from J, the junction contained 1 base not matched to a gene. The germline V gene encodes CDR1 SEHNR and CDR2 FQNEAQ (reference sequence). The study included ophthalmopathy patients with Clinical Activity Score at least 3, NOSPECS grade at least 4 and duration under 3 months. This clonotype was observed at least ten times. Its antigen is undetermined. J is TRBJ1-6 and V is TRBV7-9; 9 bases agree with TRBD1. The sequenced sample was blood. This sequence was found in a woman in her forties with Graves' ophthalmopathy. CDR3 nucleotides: TGTGCCAGCAGCTTAGCTGGGACAGGGAATTCACCCCTCCACTTT. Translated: CASSLAGTGNSPLHF.